This T cell receptor (beta chain) comes out of a study of tumor-infiltrating lymphocytes in primary liver carcinoma. Total RNA (around 500 ng) served as template for TCR beta cDNA synthesis primed by a constant-region primer. The TCR beta library was amplified through three nested multiplex PCR rounds in a modified ARM-PCR procedure. The two initial PCR rounds, about 9 cycles each, used TRBV1-TRBV30 forward and C-beta reverse primers. TCRdb analysed the multiplex PCR reads with MiXCR anew, one entry per CDR3 protein. The sample records about 320,000 distinct CDR3 sequences, less than 75% being singletons. The table lists this clonotype with many counts. The blood RNA (from unsorted whole blood) was obtained, and germline DNA was also extracted. This CDR3 has 15 amino acids. Trimming stripped 5 bases from V and 6 bases from J, with 17 bases between.

The chain uses TRBV12-3 or TRBV12-4 and TRBJ1-5, with D maybe TRBD1 (6 bases). Sequenced sample: peripheral blood. This clonotype originated in a man aged 40-50 years with primary liver carcinoma and hepatitis B virus infection. The CDR3 loop is CASSPSGGGGQPQHF. The CDR3 DNA reads as TGTGCCAGCAGTCCGTCTGGTGGGGGCGGTCAGCCCCAGCATTTT.